The present T cell receptor (beta chain) was sequenced within a study of shared clonotypes between healthy human individuals. Study-wide context: Per donor, three plates held CD4 naive cells, three held CD4 memory, two held CD8 naive and one held CD8 memory.

Findings of the study overall: Four donors shared around 5.2% of their naive CD4 clonotypes. The authors expected sequencing depth to affect clonotype sharing among donors.

This CDR3 region has 15 residues. Per the germline V gene, CDR1 is SEHNR and CDR2 is FQNEAQ (reference sequence). The V segment lost 3 bases and the J segment 5 bases; nucleotides outside the gene matches: 4. This clone has a handful of counts. Its antigen is unknown. Original processing notes: Filtering differed because ImmunoSEQ produced junction-only sequences that carried no quality scores. Some clones are missing from TCRdb's copy, which holds only in-frame ones; the method was immunoSEQ multiplex PCR. D and trimming come from the DNA, and the V and J calls and clone size come from that table. Counted here are about 1.1 million clones, approximately 77% occurring once; the ten biggest clones make up 0.89%.

The rearrangement uses TRBV7-9 and TRBJ1-5; 10 bases map to TRBD1. The sequenced material came from memory CD4+ T cells from PBMCs. Regarding subset: CD45RA-negative fraction. This clonotype originated in a man younger than 35 in good health. Some clones in this sample may be carry-over from other donors' samples. The CDR3 region is CASSLRDRGDQPQHF. CDR3 coding DNA: TGTGCCAGCAGCTTGAGGGACAGGGGCGATCAGCCCCAGCATTTT.